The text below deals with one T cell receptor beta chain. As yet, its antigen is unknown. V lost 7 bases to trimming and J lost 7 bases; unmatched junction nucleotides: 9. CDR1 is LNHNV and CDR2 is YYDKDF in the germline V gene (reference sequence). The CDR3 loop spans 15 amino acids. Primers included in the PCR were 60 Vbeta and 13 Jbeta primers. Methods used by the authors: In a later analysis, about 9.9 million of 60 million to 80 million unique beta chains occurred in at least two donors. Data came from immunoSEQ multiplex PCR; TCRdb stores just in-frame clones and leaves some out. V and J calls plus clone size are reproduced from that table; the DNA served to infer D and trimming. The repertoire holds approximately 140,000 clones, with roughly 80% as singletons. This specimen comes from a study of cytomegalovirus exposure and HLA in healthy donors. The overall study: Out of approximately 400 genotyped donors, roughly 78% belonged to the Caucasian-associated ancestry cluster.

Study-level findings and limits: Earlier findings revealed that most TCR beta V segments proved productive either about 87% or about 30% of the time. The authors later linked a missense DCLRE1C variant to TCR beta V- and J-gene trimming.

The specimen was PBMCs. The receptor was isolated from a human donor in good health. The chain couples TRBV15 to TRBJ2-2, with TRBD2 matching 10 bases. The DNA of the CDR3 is TGTGCCACCACCCCGCTAGCGGGGGTCATCGGGGAGCTGTTTTTT. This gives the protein CATTPLAGVIGELFF.